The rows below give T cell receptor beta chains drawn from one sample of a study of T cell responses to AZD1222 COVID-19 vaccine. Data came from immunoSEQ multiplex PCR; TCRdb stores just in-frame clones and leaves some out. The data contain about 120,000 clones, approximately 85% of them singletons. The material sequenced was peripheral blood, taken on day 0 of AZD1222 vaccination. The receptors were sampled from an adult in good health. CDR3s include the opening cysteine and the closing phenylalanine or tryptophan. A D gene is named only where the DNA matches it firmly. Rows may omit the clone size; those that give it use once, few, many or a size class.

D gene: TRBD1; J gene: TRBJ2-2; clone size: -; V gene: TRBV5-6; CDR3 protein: CASSLGVRGHRGELFF; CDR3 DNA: TGTGCCAGCAGCTTGGGTGTCAGGGGGCATCGCGGGGAGCTGTTTTTT
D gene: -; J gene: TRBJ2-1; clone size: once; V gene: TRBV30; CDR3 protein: CAWSPPVGEQFF; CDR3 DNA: TGTGCCTGGAGCCCCCCGGTTGGTGAGCAGTTCTTC
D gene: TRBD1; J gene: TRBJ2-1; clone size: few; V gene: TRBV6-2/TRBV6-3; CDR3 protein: CASSYETGGGYNEQFF; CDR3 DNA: TGTGCCAGCAGTTACGAGACAGGGGGAGGCTACAATGAGCAGTTCTTC
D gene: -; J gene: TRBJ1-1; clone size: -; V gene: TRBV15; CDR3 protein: CATSREEGGWTTEAFF; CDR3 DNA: TGTGCCACCAGCAGAGAAGAGGGGGGGTGGACGACTGAAGCTTTCTTT
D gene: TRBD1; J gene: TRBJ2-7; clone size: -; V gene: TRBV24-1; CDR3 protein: CATSDSGTESYEQYF; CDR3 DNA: TGTGCCACCAGTGATTCCGGGACAGAATCCTACGAGCAGTACTTC
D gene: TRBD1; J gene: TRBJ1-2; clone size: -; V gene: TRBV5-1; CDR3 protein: CASSLGDRANYGYTF; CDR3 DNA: TGCGCCAGCAGCTTGGGGGACAGGGCGAACTATGGCTACACCTTC
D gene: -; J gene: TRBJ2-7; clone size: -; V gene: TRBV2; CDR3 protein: CASRRDTLYEQYF; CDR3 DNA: TGTGCCAGCAGGCGGGACACTCTCTACGAGCAGTACTTC
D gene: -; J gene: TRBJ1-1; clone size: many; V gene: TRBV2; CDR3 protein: CASSGGLGTEAFF; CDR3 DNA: TGTGCCAGCAGCGGGGGGCTGGGCACTGAAGCTTTCTTT
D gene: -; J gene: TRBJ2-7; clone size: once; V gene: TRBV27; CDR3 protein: CASRAEYEQYF; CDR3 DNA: TGTGCCAGCAGGGCAGAATACGAGCAGTACTTC
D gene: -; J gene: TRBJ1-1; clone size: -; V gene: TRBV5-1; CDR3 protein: CASSMTGTPEAFF; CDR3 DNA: TGCGCCAGCAGCATGACCGGGACACCTGAAGCTTTCTTT
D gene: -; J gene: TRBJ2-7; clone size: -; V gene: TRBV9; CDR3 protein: CASSPRSGTDYEQYF; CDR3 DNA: TGTGCCAGCAGCCCCCGTTCCGGAACGGACTACGAGCAGTACTTC
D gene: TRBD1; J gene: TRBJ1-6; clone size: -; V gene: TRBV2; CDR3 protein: CASKQGAGDSPLHF; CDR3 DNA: TGTGCCAGCAAGCAGGGGGCCGGAGATTCACCCCTCCACTTT
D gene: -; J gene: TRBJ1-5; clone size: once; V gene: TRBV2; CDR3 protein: CASSGGEANQPQHF; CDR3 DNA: TGTGCCAGCAGTGGCGGGGAGGCCAATCAGCCCCAGCATTTT
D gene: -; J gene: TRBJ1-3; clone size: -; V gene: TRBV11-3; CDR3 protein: CASTGPGNTIYF; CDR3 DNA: TGTGCCAGCACAGGACCTGGAAACACCATATATTTT
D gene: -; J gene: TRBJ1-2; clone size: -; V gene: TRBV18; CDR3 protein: CASSGREDGYTF; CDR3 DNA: TGTGCCAGCTCGGGCAGGGAGGATGGCTACACCTTC
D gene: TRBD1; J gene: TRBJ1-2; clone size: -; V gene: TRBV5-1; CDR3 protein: CASQKTGGYGYTF; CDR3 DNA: TGCGCCAGCCAAAAAACAGGGGGCTATGGCTACACCTTC
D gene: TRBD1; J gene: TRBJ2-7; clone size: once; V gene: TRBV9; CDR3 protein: CASSYRDRFYEQYF; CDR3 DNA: TGTGCCAGCAGCTACCGGGACAGATTTTACGAGCAGTACTTC
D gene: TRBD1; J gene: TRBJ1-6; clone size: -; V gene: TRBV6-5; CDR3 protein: CASRPGTGEVRPLHF; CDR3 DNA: TGTGCCAGCAGACCCGGGACAGGGGAGGTTAGGCCCCTCCACTTT
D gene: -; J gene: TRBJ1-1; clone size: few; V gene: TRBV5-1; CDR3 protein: CASSLGGRKNTEAFF; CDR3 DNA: TGCGCCAGCAGCTTGGGGGGACGGAAGAACACTGAAGCTTTCTTT
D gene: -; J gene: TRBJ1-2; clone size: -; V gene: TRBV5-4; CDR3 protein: CASSLTLNYGYTF; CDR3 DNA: TGTGCCAGCAGCTTAACGCTTAACTATGGCTACACCTTC
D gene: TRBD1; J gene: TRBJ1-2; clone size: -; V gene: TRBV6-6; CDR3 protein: CASRRQGHYGYTF; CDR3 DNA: TGTGCCAGCAGAAGACAGGGCCACTATGGCTACACCTTC
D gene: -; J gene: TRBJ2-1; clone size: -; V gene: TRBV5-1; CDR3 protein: CASSLVGAYNNEQFF; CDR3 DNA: TGCGCCAGCAGCTTGGTGGGGGCTTACAACAATGAGCAGTTCTTC
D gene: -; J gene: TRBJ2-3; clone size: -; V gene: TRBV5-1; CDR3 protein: CASSLYRQNQDTQYF; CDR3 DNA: TGCGCCAGCAGCTTGTATAGACAAAATCAGGATACGCAGTATTTT
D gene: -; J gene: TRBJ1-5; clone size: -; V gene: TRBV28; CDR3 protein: CASRRDTYSNQPQHF; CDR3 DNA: TGTGCCAGCAGGCGGGACACCTATAGCAATCAGCCCCAGCATTTT
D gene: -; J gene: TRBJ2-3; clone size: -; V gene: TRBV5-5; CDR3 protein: CASSLWTTQGTDTQYF; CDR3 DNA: TGTGCCAGCAGCTTGTGGACCACCCAGGGGACAGATACGCAGTATTTT
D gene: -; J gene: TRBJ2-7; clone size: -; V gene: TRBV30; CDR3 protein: CAWRGLYEQYF; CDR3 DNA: TGTGCCTGGAGGGGGCTCTACGAGCAGTACTTC
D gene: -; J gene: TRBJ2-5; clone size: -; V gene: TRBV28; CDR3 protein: CASTRGGYQETQYF; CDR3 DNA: TGTGCCAGCACGAGGGGGGGGTACCAAGAGACCCAGTACTTC
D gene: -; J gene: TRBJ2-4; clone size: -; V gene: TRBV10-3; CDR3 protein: CAATDQQGRKTLAKNIQYF; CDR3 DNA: TGTGCCGCCACCGATCAGCAGGGGCGAAAAACACTAGCCAAAAACATTCAGTACTTC
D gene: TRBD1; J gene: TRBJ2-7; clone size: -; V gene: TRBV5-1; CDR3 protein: CASTPGQGAITYEQYF; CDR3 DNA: TGCGCCAGCACCCCGGGACAGGGAGCTATAACCTACGAGCAGTACTTC
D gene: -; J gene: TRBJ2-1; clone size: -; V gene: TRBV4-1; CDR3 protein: CASSQEDEQFF; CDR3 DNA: TGCGCCAGCAGCCAAGAGGATGAGCAGTTCTTC
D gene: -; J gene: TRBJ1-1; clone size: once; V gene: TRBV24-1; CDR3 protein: CATGTATGTEAFF; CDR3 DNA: TGTGCCACCGGGACGGCAACTGGCACTGAAGCTTTCTTT
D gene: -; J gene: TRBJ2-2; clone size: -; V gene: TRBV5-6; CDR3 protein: CASSLAGAVLNTGELFF; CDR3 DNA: TGTGCCAGCAGCTTGGCGGGGGCCGTATTAAACACCGGGGAGCTGTTTTTT
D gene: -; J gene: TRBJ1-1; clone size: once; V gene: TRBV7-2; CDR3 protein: CASSGTRTAKRTEAFF; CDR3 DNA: TGTGCCAGCAGCGGGACCCGGACAGCTAAGAGGACTGAAGCTTTCTTT
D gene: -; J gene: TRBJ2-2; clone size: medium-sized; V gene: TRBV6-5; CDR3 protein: CASGGAAGELFF; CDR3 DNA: TGTGCCAGCGGCGGGGCAGCCGGGGAGCTGTTTTTT
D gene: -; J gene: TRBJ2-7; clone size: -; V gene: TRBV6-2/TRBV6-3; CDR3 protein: CASSSYRDSYEQYF; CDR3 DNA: TGTGCCAGCAGTTCTTACAGGGATTCCTACGAGCAGTACTTC
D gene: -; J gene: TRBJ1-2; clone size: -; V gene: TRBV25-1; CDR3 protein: CASSELQSYTF; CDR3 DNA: TGTGCCAGCAGTGAACTCCAGAGCTACACCTTC
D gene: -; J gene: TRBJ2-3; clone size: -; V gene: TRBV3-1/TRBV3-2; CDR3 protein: CASNGGDTQYF; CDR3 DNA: TGTGCCAGCAACGGGGGAGATACGCAGTATTTT
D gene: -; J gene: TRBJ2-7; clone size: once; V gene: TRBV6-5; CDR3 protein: CASMKEVLLDEQYF; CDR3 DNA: TGTGCCAGCATGAAGGAGGTCCTCCTTGACGAGCAGTACTTC
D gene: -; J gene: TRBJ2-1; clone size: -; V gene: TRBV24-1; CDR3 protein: CATSDLYIGGGNEQFF; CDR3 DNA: TGTGCCACCAGTGATTTGTATATAGGGGGAGGCAATGAGCAGTTCTTC
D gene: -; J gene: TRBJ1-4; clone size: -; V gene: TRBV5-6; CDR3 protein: CASSLGDRLLGEKLFF; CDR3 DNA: TGTGCCAGCAGCTTGGGCGACAGGTTATTGGGTGAAAAACTGTTTTTT
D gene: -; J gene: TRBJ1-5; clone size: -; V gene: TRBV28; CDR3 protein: CASSYSRPGANQPQHF; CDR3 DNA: TGTGCCAGCAGTTACTCCCGGCCAGGGGCTAATCAGCCCCAGCATTTT
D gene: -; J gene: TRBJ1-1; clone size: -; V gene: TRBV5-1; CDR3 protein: CASSLVLGNTEAFF; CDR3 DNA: TGCGCCAGCAGCTTGGTTTTAGGGAACACTGAAGCTTTCTTT
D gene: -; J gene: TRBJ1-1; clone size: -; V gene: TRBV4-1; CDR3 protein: CASSQAGRSGGTEAFF; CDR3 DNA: TGCGCCAGCAGCCAAGCGGGTCGGTCGGGGGGAACTGAAGCTTTCTTT
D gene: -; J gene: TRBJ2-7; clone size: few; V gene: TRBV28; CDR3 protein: CASSLQTEAYYEQYF; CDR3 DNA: TGTGCCAGCAGTCTCCAGACAGAGGCTTACTACGAGCAGTACTTC